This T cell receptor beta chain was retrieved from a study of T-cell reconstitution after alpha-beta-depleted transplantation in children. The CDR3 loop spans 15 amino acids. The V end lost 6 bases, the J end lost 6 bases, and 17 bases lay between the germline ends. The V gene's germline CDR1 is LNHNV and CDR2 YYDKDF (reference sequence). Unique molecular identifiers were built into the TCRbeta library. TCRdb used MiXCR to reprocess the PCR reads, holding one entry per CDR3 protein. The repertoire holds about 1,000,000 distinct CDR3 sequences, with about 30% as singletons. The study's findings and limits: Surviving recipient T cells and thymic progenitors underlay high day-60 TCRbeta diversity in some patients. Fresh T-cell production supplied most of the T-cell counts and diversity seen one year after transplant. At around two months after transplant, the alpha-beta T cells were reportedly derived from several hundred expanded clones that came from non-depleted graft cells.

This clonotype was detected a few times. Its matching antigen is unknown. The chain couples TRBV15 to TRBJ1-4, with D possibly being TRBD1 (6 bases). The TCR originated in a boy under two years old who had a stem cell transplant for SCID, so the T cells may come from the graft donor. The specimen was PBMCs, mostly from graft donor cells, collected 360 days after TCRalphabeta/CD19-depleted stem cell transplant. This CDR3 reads CATRPTGKGYEKLFF. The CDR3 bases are TGTGCCACCAGACCAACAGGGAAAGGCTATGAAAAACTGTTTTTT.